A selection of T cell receptor beta chains follows, all from one sample in a study of cytomegalovirus exposure and HLA in healthy donors. Clones were sequenced by immunoSEQ multiplex PCR, and TCRdb holds only the in-frame ones, with some missing. This table holds 150,000 to 200,000 clones, 82% found once. Sequencing used PBMCs. Every receptor here comes from a girl under 18 in good health and CMV-seropositive. CDR3s include the opening cysteine and the closing phenylalanine or tryptophan. D genes are given only for firm matches. Size values are once, few and many counts, or a class for expanded clones, and some rows have none.

abundance	v_gene	d_gene	j_gene	CDR3aa	CDR3nt
.	TRBV25-1	.	TRBJ2-5	CASSEPAGQLQETQYF	TGTGCCAGCAGTGAACCAGCGGGACAATTACAAGAGACCCAGTACTTC
.	TRBV28	TRBD1	TRBJ1-1	CASSLDRRNTEAFF	TGTGCCAGCAGTTTGGACAGGAGGAACACTGAAGCTTTCTTT
.	TRBV6-5	TRBD2	TRBJ2-7	CASSYPGGPGEQYF	TGTGCCAGCAGTTATCCGGGAGGGCCGGGGGAGCAGTACTTC
.	TRBV27	.	TRBJ2-1	CASSSPIRRAANEQFF	TGTGCCAGCAGTTCCCCAATACGGAGGGCGGCCAATGAGCAGTTCTTC
.	TRBV5-6	TRBD1	TRBJ2-7	CASSGDRVPSYEQYF	TGTGCCAGCAGCGGAGACAGGGTCCCCTCCTACGAGCAGTACTTC
.	TRBV7-3	.	TRBJ2-2	CASSLTAGANTGELFF	TGTGCCAGCAGCTTAACGGCCGGGGCGAACACCGGGGAGCTGTTTTTT
.	TRBV25-1	TRBD2	TRBJ2-3	CASSEYGTSGGSTDTQYF	TGTGCCAGCAGTGAATATGGGACTAGCGGGGGGAGCACAGATACGCAGTATTTT
.	TRBV11-3	TRBD1	TRBJ2-2	CASRVGTVGELFF	TGTGCCAGCAGAGTCGGGACAGTCGGGGAGCTGTTTTTT
.	TRBV9	.	TRBJ1-1	CASSVAAGERTEAFF	TGTGCCAGCAGCGTAGCGGCAGGGGAGCGCACTGAAGCTTTCTTT
.	TRBV30	.	TRBJ2-3	CAYTYASTDTQYF	TGTGCCTACACGTACGCTAGCACAGATACGCAGTATTTT
.	TRBV4-3	.	TRBJ2-5	CASSQVGAETQYF	TGCGCCAGCAGCCAAGTGGGGGCTGAGACCCAGTACTTC
few	TRBV30	.	TRBJ1-2	CAWSVKGELPFF	TGTGCCTGGAGTGTAAAGGGGGAGCTCCCCTTCTTC
.	TRBV28	TRBD2	TRBJ2-7	CASSTRLADEQYF	TGTGCCAGCAGTACCCGACTAGCGGACGAGCAGTACTTC
.	TRBV19	TRBD2	TRBJ2-5	CASSKLAGDRTQYF	TGTGCCAGTAGTAAGTTGGCGGGGGACCGGACCCAGTACTTC
once	TRBV19	.	TRBJ2-7	CASSIDSIPYEQYF	TGTGCCAGTAGTATTGACAGTATTCCCTACGAGCAGTACTTC
.	TRBV7-9	TRBD2	TRBJ2-1	CASSPGLAGEFYNEQFF	TGTGCCAGCAGCCCAGGACTAGCGGGGGAATTCTACAATGAGCAGTTCTTC
.	TRBV2	TRBD1	TRBJ2-7	CASSTGTETYEQYF	TGTGCCAGCTCAACCGGGACAGAGACCTACGAGCAGTACTTC
once	TRBV18	.	TRBJ2-2	CASSPMDIANTGELFF	TGTGCCAGCTCACCAATGGACATTGCGAACACCGGGGAGCTGTTTTTT
.	TRBV5-1	TRBD1	TRBJ2-1	CASSLDRGDYNEQFF	TGCGCCAGCAGCCTGGACAGGGGGGACTACAATGAGCAGTTCTTC
.	TRBV4-1	.	TRBJ1-2	CASSQVFAVSYGYTF	TGCGCCAGCAGCCAAGTGTTTGCGGTTTCCTATGGCTACACCTTC
once	TRBV5-4	TRBD1	TRBJ1-1	CASSMSYRGPEAFF	TGTGCCAGCAGTATGTCCTACAGGGGCCCTGAAGCTTTCTTT
.	TRBV18	.	TRBJ2-1	CASSPVRNEQFF	TGTGCCAGCTCTCCGGTCAGGAATGAGCAGTTCTTC
.	TRBV9	.	TRBJ1-1	CASSVAGRGTEAFF	TGTGCCAGCAGCGTAGCGGGGCGGGGCACTGAAGCTTTCTTT
.	TRBV10-2	.	TRBJ2-2	CASRQGGNTGELFF	TGCGCCAGCAGGCAAGGGGGAAACACCGGGGAGCTGTTTTTT
.	TRBV11-2	.	TRBJ2-7	CASSLAPGAGPRGYEQYF	TGTGCCAGCAGCTTAGCCCCGGGTGCAGGGCCGAGGGGGTACGAGCAGTACTTC
.	TRBV6-5	.	TRBJ2-2	CASRPGQPGELFF	TGTGCCAGCAGACCCGGACAGCCCGGGGAGCTGTTTTTT
.	TRBV27	.	TRBJ1-1	CASSPGLGEVPFF	TGTGCCAGCAGTCCCGGGTTGGGGGAGGTACCTTTCTTT
.	TRBV29-1	.	TRBJ2-3	CSGNTGYTQYF	TGCAGCGGGAATACAGGGTATACGCAGTATTTT
.	TRBV5-1	.	TRBJ1-2	CASSLADVGLYGYTF	TGCGCCAGCAGCTTGGCCGATGTCGGACTCTATGGCTACACCTTC
.	TRBV10-3	.	TRBJ2-2	CAIKTGLNTGELFF	TGTGCCATCAAAACAGGATTGAACACCGGGGAGCTGTTTTTT
.	TRBV19	TRBD1	TRBJ1-2	CASSSGTELYGYTF	TGTGCCAGTAGTTCCGGGACAGAACTTTATGGCTACACCTTC
.	TRBV6-1	.	TRBJ1-2	CASSEVGRAYYGYTF	TGTGCCAGCAGTGAAGTGGGCAGGGCTTACTATGGCTACACCTTC
.	TRBV28	.	TRBJ2-7	CASSLPQEVEGGLRYEQYF	TGTGCCAGCAGTTTACCCCAGGAAGTTGAGGGGGGGCTCCGATACGAGCAGTACTTC
.	TRBV30	TRBD2	TRBJ2-1	CAWRGLAGRLGLSYNEQFF	TGTGCCTGGAGAGGACTAGCGGGCCGTTTGGGTCTCTCCTACAATGAGCAGTTCTTC
.	TRBV11-3	TRBD2	TRBJ2-3	CASSRARGVSTDTQYF	TGTGCCAGCAGCCGCGCCCGGGGGGTTAGCACAGATACGCAGTATTTT
once	TRBV28	TRBD1	TRBJ2-2	CATDRGLAGELFF	TGTGCCACCGACAGGGGGCTAGCCGGGGAGCTGTTTTTT
.	TRBV5-6	TRBD1	TRBJ1-2	CASSPDRGAGSGYTF	TGTGCCAGCAGCCCAGACAGGGGCGCGGGGAGTGGCTACACCTTC
.	TRBV30	TRBD1	TRBJ1-4	CAWSLTGGNEKLFF	TGTGCCTGGAGTCTGACAGGGGGTAATGAAAAACTGTTTTTT
.	TRBV29-1	TRBD1	TRBJ1-3	CSVDRQGPSGNTIYF	TGCAGCGTTGATCGACAGGGACCCTCTGGAAACACCATATATTTT
.	TRBV5-4	.	TRBJ1-3	CASSFMQGSGNTIYF	TGTGCCAGCAGCTTCATGCAGGGGTCGGGAAACACCATATATTTT
.	TRBV27	.	TRBJ2-7	CASTDTHYEQYF	TGTGCCAGCACCGACACCCACTACGAGCAGTACTTC
.	TRBV30	TRBD1	TRBJ2-2	CAWSLGTGWTGELFF	TGTGCCTGGAGTCTAGGGACAGGGTGGACCGGGGAGCTGTTTTTT
.	TRBV25-1	TRBD1	TRBJ2-3	CASSAPWTGHTDTQYF	TGTGCCAGCAGTGCCCCCTGGACAGGGCACACGGATACGCAGTATTTT
.	TRBV30	.	TRBJ1-5	CAWETGNNQPQHF	TGTGCCTGGGAGACAGGCAACAATCAGCCCCAGCATTTT
.	TRBV27	.	TRBJ2-3	CASSLSSLDTDTQYF	TGTGCCAGCAGTTTATCCTCTTTAGACACAGATACGCAGTATTTT
.	TRBV11-3	TRBD2	TRBJ2-3	CASSLVLAGFTDTQYF	TGTGCCAGCAGCTTAGTACTAGCGGGGTTCACAGATACGCAGTATTTT
.	TRBV7-2	TRBD2	TRBJ2-5	CASSLVAGGGGETQYF	TGTGCCAGCAGCTTAGTCGCGGGGGGAGGCGGGGAGACCCAGTACTTC
.	TRBV27	TRBD2	TRBJ2-7	CASSRGGGYEQYF	TGTGCCAGCAGTCGGGGGGGAGGCTACGAGCAGTACTTC
.	TRBV6-5	.	TRBJ2-3	CASSYSSREDTQYF	TGTGCCAGCAGTTACTCGTCCAGGGAAGATACGCAGTATTTT
.	TRBV5-6	.	TRBJ1-1	CASSLGLLMNTEAFF	TGTGCCAGCAGCTTGGGACTGTTAATGAACACTGAAGCTTTCTTT
few	TRBV28	.	TRBJ2-7	CASTHGSYEQYF	TGTGCCAGCACCCACGGGTCCTACGAGCAGTACTTC
.	TRBV27	.	TRBJ1-2	CASSFRGGANYGYTF	TGTGCCAGCAGTTTTCGGGGGGGAGCTAACTATGGCTACACCTTC
.	TRBV11-2	.	TRBJ1-2	CASSSERGGGGYGYTF	TGTGCCAGCAGCTCAGAGCGGGGTGGGGGGGGCTATGGCTACACCTTC
.	TRBV2	TRBD2	TRBJ2-3	CASSQSGGGPDTQYF	TGTGCCAGCAGCCAAAGCGGGGGAGGGCCAGATACGCAGTATTTT
.	TRBV15	.	TRBJ2-7	CATSRGGGQAYEQYF	TGTGCCACCAGCAGAGGGGGGGGACAGGCCTACGAGCAGTACTTC
.	TRBV14	.	TRBJ2-7	CASSLIGYEQYF	TGTGCCAGCAGCCTTATCGGCTACGAGCAGTACTTC
.	TRBV28	TRBD1	TRBJ1-5	CASSLFLRRDREQPQHF	TGTGCCAGCAGTTTATTCCTAAGGCGGGACAGGGAGCAGCCCCAGCATTTT
few	TRBV6-6	TRBD1	TRBJ2-1	CASSTTGGSYNEQFF	TGTGCCAGCAGTACCACAGGGGGCTCCTACAATGAGCAGTTCTTC
.	TRBV7-9	TRBD2	TRBJ2-3	CASGLAPQSSGYTDTQYF	TGTGCCAGCGGCTTAGCGCCTCAGTCTAGCGGGTACACAGATACGCAGTATTTT